This T cell receptor (beta chain) was recovered during a study of cytomegalovirus exposure and HLA in healthy donors. PCR primers comprised 60 Vbeta and 13 Jbeta primers. The repertoire was sequenced with immunoSEQ multiplex PCR; TCRdb's copy has only in-frame clones and lacks some. The sample includes about 130,000 clones, around 80% of them seen just once. Material for sequencing was PBMCs. This TCR was recovered from a woman aged 40-49 years in good health and CMV-seronegative.

The CDR3, as DNA: TGTGCCAGCAGTTCCCCTATACATCAGGACAGGAAACCCTACGAGCAGTACTTC. Its translation is CASSSPIHQDRKPYEQYF. J is TRBJ2-5 and V is TRBV28; 7 bases agree with TRBD1. The J call may be mistaken, given a closer DNA end match to TRBJ2-7. The CDR3 covers 18 residues. The germline gives CDR1 MDHEN, CDR2 SYDVKM.